Sequencing of this TCR beta chain was carried out in a study of T cells of healthy individuals. A single record per CDR3 protein comes from TCRdb applying MiXCR to the 5' RACE reads. The sample has approximately 100,000 distinct CDR3 sequences; approximately 18% are singletons. The receptor's source is a human donor in good health.

DNA for the CDR3: TGTGCCACCCGACAGGGCTATGGCTACACCTTC. Amino acid sequence: CATRQGYGYTF. The genes are TRBV28 and TRBJ1-2; 7 bases are a match to TRBD1. This CDR3 has 11 amino acids. Unmatched junction bases numbered 3, after V lost 10 bases and J lost 4 bases. In germline, CDR1 is MDHEN, CDR2 SYDVKM.